A selection of T cell receptor beta chains follows, all from one sample in a study of radiotherapy plus CTLA-4 blockade in lung cancer. The assay was immunoSEQ multiplex PCR, and TCRdb's table has in-frame clones only and misses some. The sample has about 48,000 clones, 70% to 90% seen once. The sample was peripheral blood, taken from a patient treated with radiotherapy plus ipilimumab. These receptors were taken from a human donor with non-small cell lung cancer that progressed on radiotherapy plus ipilimumab. Some clones in this sample may be carry-over from other donors' samples. The CDR3 runs from the conserved cysteine through the conserved F or W. A D gene is named only where the DNA matches it firmly. Clone size is shown for a subset of rows, as once, few, many or a class of expanded clone.

size: NA
V: TRBV7-2
D: TRBD1
J: TRBJ1-2
CDR3: CASSLAEGAGYGYTF
DNA: TGTGCCAGCAGCTTAGCCGAGGGGGCGGGCTATGGCTACACCTTC

size: NA
V: TRBV4-1
D: TRBD1
J: TRBJ2-7
CDR3: CASSQKGDRAYEQYF
DNA: TGCGCCAGCAGCCAAAAAGGGGACAGGGCGTACGAGCAGTACTTC

size: NA
V: TRBV9
D: TRBD2
J: TRBJ2-1
CDR3: CASSGGLVYNEQFF
DNA: TGTGCCAGCAGCGGGGGACTAGTTTACAATGAGCAGTTCTTC

size: NA
V: TRBV4-2
D: TRBD2
J: TRBJ2-3
CDR3: CASSRTTSGYTDTQYF
DNA: TGTGCCAGCAGCCGCACCACTAGCGGATACACAGATACGCAGTATTTT

size: few
V: TRBV16
D: TRBD1
J: TRBJ2-1
CDR3: CASSPWDSYNEQFF
DNA: TGTGCCAGCAGCCCCTGGGACAGCTACAATGAGCAGTTCTTC

size: NA
V: TRBV5-6
D: TRBD1
J: TRBJ1-2
CDR3: CASSLVGTGGVGYTF
DNA: TGTGCCAGCAGCTTGGTCGGGACAGGGGGCGTCGGCTACACCTTC

size: NA
V: TRBV15
D: NA
J: TRBJ1-6
CDR3: CATKGVFGDSPLHF
DNA: TGTGCCACCAAAGGGGTTTTTGGGGATTCACCCCTCCACTTT

size: NA
V: TRBV2
D: TRBD1
J: TRBJ2-5
CDR3: CATHRGMGETQYF
DNA: TGTGCCACTCACAGGGGTATGGGAGAGACCCAGTACTTC

size: once
V: TRBV4-3
D: NA
J: TRBJ1-1
CDR3: CASSQDMAANTEAFF
DNA: TGCGCCAGCAGCCAAGATATGGCGGCGAACACTGAAGCTTTCTTT

size: NA
V: TRBV7-2
D: NA
J: TRBJ2-7
CDR3: CASSQFGGSAGEQYF
DNA: TGTGCCAGCAGCCAGTTTGGTGGGAGCGCCGGCGAGCAGTACTTC

size: NA
V: TRBV5-4
D: NA
J: TRBJ1-1
CDR3: CASTPDRGLYTEAFF
DNA: TGTGCCAGCACCCCAGACCGGGGGTTGTACACTGAAGCTTTCTTT

size: NA
V: TRBV5-1
D: TRBD2
J: TRBJ2-5
CDR3: CASSPEGLAEETQYF
DNA: TGCGCCAGCAGCCCGGAAGGACTAGCGGAAGAGACCCAGTACTTC

size: NA
V: TRBV5-1
D: NA
J: TRBJ2-1
CDR3: CASSLLPFRSSYNEQFF
DNA: TGCGCCAGCAGCTTGTTACCTTTCCGGAGCTCCTACAATGAGCAGTTCTTC

size: NA
V: TRBV2
D: TRBD2
J: TRBJ2-5
CDR3: CASSEMLAGETQYF
DNA: TGTGCCAGCAGTGAAATGCTAGCGGGAGAGACCCAGTACTTC

size: NA
V: TRBV6-9
D: NA
J: TRBJ1-4
CDR3: CASEGVGKLFF
DNA: TGTGCCAGCGAGGGGGTGGGAAAACTGTTTTTT

size: NA
V: TRBV19
D: NA
J: TRBJ1-5
CDR3: CASSIDLAQPQHF
DNA: TGTGCCAGTAGTATAGATCTGGCTCAGCCCCAGCATTTT

size: NA
V: TRBV7-2
D: NA
J: TRBJ2-3
CDR3: CASSLDGNPTDTQYF
DNA: TGTGCCAGCAGCTTAGACGGGAACCCCACAGATACGCAGTATTTT

size: NA
V: TRBV11-2
D: TRBD1
J: TRBJ1-2
CDR3: CASSFGTGGVYGYTF
DNA: TGTGCCAGCAGCTTCGGGACAGGGGGCGTCTATGGCTACACCTTC

size: NA
V: TRBV10-3
D: NA
J: TRBJ1-2
CDR3: CAISDAGTNYGYTF
DNA: TGTGCCATCAGTGATGCGGGAACTAACTATGGCTACACCTTC

size: few
V: TRBV14
D: TRBD1
J: TRBJ2-5
CDR3: CASSQQTGSETQYF
DNA: TGTGCCAGCAGCCAGCAGACAGGGAGCGAGACCCAGTACTTC

size: NA
V: TRBV11-2
D: NA
J: TRBJ2-7
CDR3: CASSRGNEQYF
DNA: TGTGCCAGCAGCCGGGGGAACGAGCAGTACTTC

size: once
V: TRBV28
D: TRBD2
J: TRBJ2-5
CDR3: CASTHWGEGRETQYF
DNA: TGTGCCAGCACCCATTGGGGGGAGGGCCGGGAGACCCAGTACTTC

size: NA
V: TRBV7-9
D: TRBD2
J: TRBJ2-7
CDR3: CASSLSVASGTLEQYF
DNA: TGTGCCAGCAGCTTGTCCGTGGCTAGCGGTACCCTCGAGCAGTACTTC

size: NA
V: TRBV2
D: TRBD2
J: TRBJ2-7
CDR3: CASSARGESYEQYF
DNA: TGTGCCAGCAGTGCTCGGGGGGAGTCCTACGAGCAGTACTTC

size: once
V: TRBV7-8
D: TRBD2
J: TRBJ2-3
CDR3: CASSSLGAGGTDTQYF
DNA: TGTGCCAGCAGCTCCCTCGGAGCGGGAGGTACAGATACGCAGTATTTT

size: NA
V: TRBV6-4
D: TRBD1
J: TRBJ2-7
CDR3: CASSDAGQGLDSYEQYF
DNA: TGTGCCAGCAGTGACGCCGGACAGGGCCTCGACTCCTACGAGCAGTACTTC

size: few
V: TRBV7-2
D: TRBD1
J: TRBJ2-7
CDR3: CASSSRQGWSGDYYEQYF
DNA: TGTGCCAGCAGCTCGCGACAGGGTTGGAGCGGAGATTACTACGAGCAGTACTTC

size: NA
V: TRBV5-1
D: NA
J: TRBJ1-1
CDR3: CASSLLGEANTEAFF
DNA: TGCGCCAGCAGCTTGTTGGGGGAGGCGAACACTGAAGCTTTCTTT

size: NA
V: TRBV7-9
D: NA
J: TRBJ1-2
CDR3: CASSFEDGYTF
DNA: TGTGCCAGCAGCTTTGAGGATGGCTACACCTTC

size: NA
V: TRBV5-1
D: TRBD2
J: TRBJ2-3
CDR3: CASSLGRLAGAMTDTQYF
DNA: TGCGCCAGCAGCTTGGGAAGACTAGCGGGGGCCATGACAGATACGCAGTATTTT

size: NA
V: TRBV30
D: NA
J: TRBJ1-1
CDR3: CAWKGRGLTEAFF
DNA: TGTGCCTGGAAAGGGAGAGGTCTCACTGAAGCTTTCTTT

size: NA
V: TRBV6-5
D: NA
J: TRBJ1-1
CDR3: CASRAPGVNTEAFF
DNA: TGTGCCAGCAGGGCCCCAGGGGTGAACACTGAAGCTTTCTTT

size: NA
V: TRBV10-2
D: TRBD1
J: TRBJ1-2
CDR3: CASRETGETGYTF
DNA: TGCGCCAGCAGGGAGACAGGGGAGACAGGCTACACCTTC

size: NA
V: TRBV9
D: TRBD2
J: TRBJ2-3
CDR3: CASSAASGEITDTQYF
DNA: TGTGCCAGCAGCGCAGCTAGCGGGGAGATCACAGATACGCAGTATTTT

size: once
V: TRBV2
D: NA
J: TRBJ2-3
CDR3: CASIMTGTDTQYF
DNA: TGTGCCAGCATTATGACAGGCACAGATACGCAGTATTTT

size: NA
V: TRBV5-6
D: TRBD2
J: TRBJ2-3
CDR3: CASSLVLAGTDTQYF
DNA: TGTGCCAGCAGCTTGGTCCTAGCGGGTACAGATACGCAGTATTTT

size: NA
V: TRBV6-6
D: NA
J: TRBJ1-1
CDR3: CASRTGGGEAFF
DNA: TGTGCCAGCAGAACGGGAGGGGGGGAAGCTTTCTTT

size: NA
V: TRBV5-1
D: TRBD2
J: TRBJ2-1
CDR3: CASSETSGSFYEQFF
DNA: TGCGCCAGCAGCGAGACTAGCGGGAGCTTCTATGAGCAGTTCTTC

size: NA
V: TRBV6-1
D: TRBD1
J: TRBJ2-1
CDR3: CATRDSSSLRNEQFF
DNA: TGTGCCACTCGGGACAGTTCTTCATTGCGCAATGAGCAGTTCTTC

size: NA
V: TRBV5-1
D: TRBD2
J: TRBJ2-3
CDR3: CASSLKLAGGTTDTQYF
DNA: TGCGCCAGCAGCTTGAAGTTAGCGGGGGGCACCACAGATACGCAGTATTTT

size: NA
V: TRBV5-6
D: NA
J: TRBJ2-1
CDR3: CASSLAGDKYMDYNEQFF
DNA: TGTGCCAGCAGCTTGGCAGGGGATAAGTATATGGACTACAATGAGCAGTTCTTC

size: NA
V: TRBV11-2
D: NA
J: TRBJ2-1
CDR3: CASSSQLRGSYNEQFF
DNA: TGTGCCAGCAGCTCACAGCTTAGGGGTTCCTACAATGAGCAGTTCTTC

size: once
V: TRBV19
D: NA
J: TRBJ1-5
CDR3: CASTPGSDYQPQHF
DNA: TGTGCCAGTACACCAGGGTCGGATTATCAGCCCCAGCATTTT

size: once
V: TRBV15
D: NA
J: TRBJ2-5
CDR3: CATSRGDGGSETQYF
DNA: TGTGCCACCAGCAGAGGTGATGGGGGGAGCGAGACCCAGTACTTC

size: NA
V: TRBV25-1
D: NA
J: TRBJ1-4
CDR3: CASSEWGGREDEKLFF
DNA: TGTGCCAGCAGTGAATGGGGGGGGAGGGAGGATGAAAAACTGTTTTTT

size: NA
V: TRBV14
D: NA
J: TRBJ2-2
CDR3: CASSLRAGELFF
DNA: TGTGCCAGCAGCCTCCGCGCCGGGGAGCTGTTTTTT

size: NA
V: TRBV7-9
D: TRBD1
J: TRBJ2-5
CDR3: CASSETGSGETQYF
DNA: TGTGCCAGCAGCGAGACAGGGTCGGGAGAGACCCAGTACTTC

size: NA
V: TRBV9
D: TRBD1
J: TRBJ1-1
CDR3: CASSVGDSYTEAFF
DNA: TGTGCCAGCAGCGTAGGGGACAGCTACACTGAAGCTTTCTTT

size: few
V: TRBV5-6
D: NA
J: TRBJ2-7
CDR3: CASSLAVAANPYEQYF
DNA: TGTGCCAGCAGCTTGGCCGTGGCAGCGAACCCCTACGAGCAGTACTTC

size: NA
V: TRBV29-1
D: TRBD1
J: TRBJ1-3
CDR3: CSVVEGAAGNTIYF
DNA: TGCAGCGTTGTCGAGGGGGCGGCTGGAAACACCATATATTTT

size: NA
V: TRBV4-3
D: NA
J: TRBJ2-1
CDR3: CASSQAGQRGREQFF
DNA: TGCGCCAGCAGCCAAGCCGGACAGAGGGGCCGCGAGCAGTTCTTC